The 13 T cell receptor beta chains below were found in one sample sequenced in a study of T cells in Graves' hyperthyroidism and ophthalmopathy. RNA transcripts were the template for amplifying TCR beta CDR3 regions. In the first-round RT-PCR of the TCR CDR3, the HTBI primer set was used. TCRdb reprocessed the multiplex PCR reads via MiXCR and lists one record per CDR3 protein. The table includes 240,000 or so distinct CDR3 sequences, roughly 17% detected once. Sequenced input: blood. The origin of the receptors is a young woman with Graves' ophthalmopathy.

The chain recombines TRBV2 with TRBJ1-1; TRBD1 aligns across 10 bases. Germline CDR1 is SNHLY and CDR2 is FYNNEI. The CDR3 totals 15 residues. J was trimmed by 5 bases and V by 6 bases; bases with no gene match: 9. The CDR3 region has the DNA TGTGCCAGCAGCAGGACCAGGACAGGGGGAACTGAAGCTTTCTTT. This codes for CASSRTRTGGTEAFF.

In this sample, this clonotype turned up a few times. Here the CDR3 DNA reads TGCGCCAGCAGCCAAGATCAGCTAGCGGGAGGGCCTAGAACCGGGGAGCTGTTTTTT. Protein: CASSQDQLAGGPRTGELFF. The chain has TRBV4-3 and TRBJ2-2, with TRBD2 identical over 12 bases. Germline V gives CDR1 LGHNA, CDR2 YSLEER. Losses at the gene ends were 0 bases for V and 5 bases for J; bases not matched to a gene: 10. The CDR3 consists of 19 residues.

At least ten counts were recorded for this clonotype. V gene TRBV6-1 combines with J gene TRBJ2-3, with 9 bases aligning to TRBD2. Germline-derived CDR1 and CDR2 are MNHNS and SASEGT. V dropped 6 bases and J dropped 0; count of bases not matched to a gene: 4. The CDR3 has 15 amino acids. CDR3 in amino acids: CASSVAGESTDTQYF. In DNA form, the CDR3 reads TGTGCCAGCAGCGTAGCGGGAGAGAGCACAGATACGCAGTATTTT.

This clonotype has at least ten counts. This chain joins TRBV7-9 and TRBJ2-1; TRBD2 might be the D (5 bases). The CDR3 loop spans 14 amino acids. The germline V gene encodes CDR1 SEHNR and CDR2 FQNEAQ (reference sequence). V gave up 0 bases and J gave up 15 bases, with 18 bases separating them. The CDR3 nucleotides read TGTGCCAGCAGCTTAGCCGCTGGACGGCCCCGGGGGTTCTTC. Its translation: CASSLAAGRPRGFF.

This clonotype was counted many times. CDR3 sequence: CASSLWQKDTDTQYF. The CDR3 DNA follows: TGCGCCAGCAGCTTGTGGCAGAAAGACACAGATACGCAGTATTTT. The gene calls are TRBV5-1 and TRBJ2-3; no clear D gene. The germline gives CDR1 SGHRS, CDR2 YFSETQ. V was clipped by 1 base and J by 2 bases, with 11 bases between them. The CDR3 length is 15 residues.

This clonotype was observed many times. The chain uses TRBV27 and TRBJ2-1, with 8 bases aligning to TRBD2. The CDR3 length is 14 residues. V dropped 4 bases and J dropped 6; count of bases not matched to a gene: 5. Germline-derived CDR1 and CDR2 are MNHEY and SMNVEV (reference sequence). The CDR3 here is CASSWLAGTNEQFF. The DNA of the CDR3 is TGTGCCAGCAGTTGGTTAGCGGGGACCAATGAGCAGTTCTTC.

This clonotype has a count of ten or more. The chain recombines TRBV2 with TRBJ1-2; weak D call: TRBD1 (6 bases). The germline CDR1 and CDR2 sequences are SNHLY and FYNNEI. V dropped 6 bases and J dropped 5 bases, with 16 bases sitting between them. The CDR3 length is 14 residues. CDR3 nucleotide sequence: TGTGCCAGCAGGGCCGAGGAAGGGGGGTATGGCTACACCTTC. This sequence encodes CASRAEEGGYGYTF. The variable domain in full, with the rest retrieved from reference TRBV2 and TRBJ1-2, is EPEVTQTPSHQVTQMGQEVILRCVPISNHLYFYWYRQILGQKVEFLVSFYNNEISEKSEIFDDQFSVERPDGSNFTLKIRSTKLEDSAMYFCASRAEEGGYGYTFGSGTRLTVV.

The chain is built from TRBV19 and TRBJ2-3; TRBD1 or TRBD2 may be the D gene (5 bases each). CDR3 length: 13 residues. CDR1 is LNHDA and CDR2 is SQIVND in the germline V gene (reference sequence). The V and J ends lost 7 bases and 5 bases respectively, with 13 bases between them. The CDR3: CASTGDVKDTQYF. Written as DNA, the CDR3 is TGTGCCAGTACCGGGGACGTTAAAGATACGCAGTATTTT.

This clonotype was seen repeatedly, ten times or more. The chain links TRBV7-9 to TRBJ1-6, with 8 nucleotides matching TRBD1. The junction had 10 bases not matched to a gene; V was cut back by 3 bases and J by 9 bases. Germline assignment: CDR1 SEHNR and CDR2 FQNEAQ (reference sequence). The CDR3 is made up of 16 amino acids. The CDR3 DNA is TGTGCCAGCAGCTTCCGAGCAGGGGGCTACGGTTCACCCCTCCACTTT. Its protein product is CASSFRAGGYGSPLHF. The complete variable domain, with remaining parts taken from reference TRBV7-9 and TRBJ1-6, reads DTGVSQNPRHKITKRGQNVTFRCDPISEHNRLYWYRQTLGQGPEFLTYFQNEAQLEKSRLLSDRFSAERPKGSFSTLEIQRTEQGDSAMYLCASSFRAGGYGSPLHFGNGTRLTVT.

This clonotype was observed at least ten times. J is TRBJ1-2 and V is TRBV18, with D unresolved. Germline V gene data show CDR1 as KGHSH and CDR2 as LQKENI. The CDR3 loop spans 14 amino acids. Trimming shortened V by 4 bases and J by 1 base, and 10 bases separated the two germline ends. The CDR3 nucleotides read TGTGCCAGCTCACTTCTAGCGGGTAACTATGGCTACACCTTC. Protein sequence: CASSLLAGNYGYTF.

This clonotype came up many times. The V gene is TRBV7-9, the J gene TRBJ2-5; D might be TRBD1 (5 bases). Germline CDR1 reads SEHNR; CDR2 reads FQNEAQ (reference sequence). This CDR3 is built from 14 residues. Trimming took 0 bases from V and 6 from J, leaving 11 bases between them. The CDR3 nucleotides read TGTGCCAGCAGCTTAGCCAGGGTGTCGCAGACCCAGTACTTC. This gives the protein CASSLARVSQTQYF.

Remarks on this clonotype: One end of the junction varies from germline; a read error may be responsible. This chain connects TRBV20-1 to TRBJ2-3; 11 nucleotides match TRBD2. Germline V CDR1 and CDR2: DFQATT, SNEGSKA (reference sequence). This CDR3 comprises 14 residues. The CDR3 nucleotides read TGCAGCGCTAGGGAACCTAGCGGGGGGGATACGCAGTATTTT. As protein: CSAREPSGGDTQYF.

The sample holds a few counts of this clonotype. This could be a read error, since a much larger clone is one nucleotide away. The chain couples TRBV7-9 to TRBJ2-5; D is unresolved. V dropped 5 bases and J dropped 7 bases, with 11 bases sitting between them. The CDR3 runs to 12 residues. Germline V CDR1 and CDR2: SEHNR, FQNEAQ (reference sequence). The CDR3 is CASSPPSGTQYF. Here the CDR3 DNA reads TGTGCCAGCAGCCCACCATCAGGGACCCAGTACTTC.